This entry is about one TCR beta chain. Its antigen remains unknown. The entry originates in a study of T cell repertoires in cytomegalovirus infection. Turning to the study itself: HLA-C-restricted CMV epitopes, recently identified, and well-studied HLA-B-restricted ones were used by the study. Public TCR beta signature analysis indicated the presence of both CMV infection and matching HLA type. Study-level points and caveats: HLA-C-restricted TCR beta clonotypes specific for CMV led the ex vivo response.

The CDR3 runs to 14 residues. The germline CDR1 and CDR2 sequences are MNHEY and SVGEGT. Trimming at V came to 2 bases and at J to 8 bases, leaving 7 bases not matched to a gene. TCRdb processed the reads anew with MiXCR; each CDR3 protein has one entry. Of some 800,000 distinct CDR3 sequences listed, approximately 32% are singletons. The receptor was isolated from a human donor in good health (CMV status not recorded). Some clones in this sample may be carry-over from other donors' samples. The chain recombines TRBV6-2 or TRBV6-3 with TRBJ1-1; TRBD1 matches at 8 bases. The sample consisted of cultured CD8+ T cells from PBMCs, taken from culture after CMV antigen stimulation. CDR3 residues: CASSYLGQGSEAFF. The CDR3 nucleotides read TGTGCCAGCAGTTACCTCGGACAGGGAAGCGAAGCTTTCTTT.